This T cell receptor beta chain was documented in a study of CD8+ T cells in alopecia areata. TCR sequencing used cDNA made by reverse transcription of extracted RNA. Profiled with immunoSEQ multiplex PCR; TCRdb holds only in-frame clones, not every one. The sample carries about 99,000 clones, less than 70% recorded once. Separation by sorting yielded CD4+ and CD8+ T cells from PBMCs. V was shortened by 4 bases and J by 11 bases, with 17 bases between the two germline ends. Germline V gives CDR1 SGHTA, CDR2 FQGNSA. CDR3 size: 13 residues. V gene TRBV7-2 combines with J gene TRBJ1-1, with D perhaps TRBD1 (6 bases). The sequence was collected from a human donor in good health. The sequenced material came from CD4+ T cells sorted from blood. The DNA of the CDR3 is TGTGCCAGCAGCTCGAACCTCCGACAGGAGGCTTTCTTT. Its protein product is CASSSNLRQEAFF.